The 17 T cell receptor beta chains below come from one sample, sequenced in a study of T cell responses to AZD1222 COVID-19 vaccine. Sequenced by immunoSEQ multiplex PCR; TCRdb stores in-frame clones only, minus some. This sample yields under 100,000 clones, of which 88% are seen a single time; over 2.5% belongs to the top ten. The sample here was peripheral blood, taken on day 0 of AZD1222 vaccination. Every receptor here comes from an adult in good health.

The CDR3 reads CASSVGSGLETQYF. The CDR3 DNA follows: TGTGCCAGCAGCGTAGGGTCTGGCCTGGAGACCCAGTACTTC. The V call is TRBV9, the J call TRBJ2-5; D uncertain. This CDR3 is 14 amino acids long. The germline V and J ends were trimmed by 0 bases and 5 bases, with 11 bases remaining between them. Germline CDR1 SGDLS, CDR2 YYNGEE.

The table lists this clone with a count of one. The chain links TRBV28 to TRBJ1-2; D not certain. CDR1 is MDHEN and CDR2 is SYDVKM in the germline V gene. Trimming cost V 5 bases and J 6 bases, with 22 bases left between them. The CDR3 has 16 amino acids. The chain's CDR3 is CASSPRPAAGKDGYTF. The CDR3 DNA is TGTGCCAGCAGTCCCCGCCCTGCGGCGGGCAAAGATGGCTACACCTTC.

The table lists this clone with a count of one. The J gene is TRBJ1-5, the V gene TRBV6-2 or TRBV6-3, with D unclear. Trimming removed 2 bases from V and 6 bases from J, with 8 bases in between. Germline V gene data show CDR1 as MNHEY and CDR2 as SVGEGT. This CDR3 is built from 13 residues. Here the CDR3 reads CASSYRGGQPQHF. CDR3 DNA: TGTGCCAGCAGTTACCGGGGAGGTCAGCCCCAGCATTTT.

This chain uses TRBV28 with TRBJ1-1; D perhaps matches TRBD1 (5 bases). Trimming pared 1 base from V and 7 bases from J, leaving 10 bases between. This CDR3 is built from 13 residues. Germline V lookup: CDR1 MDHEN, CDR2 SYDVKM. Here the CDR3 reads CASSLSRTLEAFF. In DNA form, the CDR3 reads TGTGCCAGCAGTTTATCTCGGACACTTGAAGCTTTCTTT. The full variable domain, in which reference TRBV28 and TRBJ1-1 provide the parts outside the CDR3, is DVKVTQSSRYLVKRTGEKVFLECVQDMDHENMFWYRQDPGLGLRLIYFSYDVKMKEKGDIPEGYSVSREKKERFSLILESASTNQTSMYLCASSLSRTLEAFFGQGTRLTVV.

The chain recombines TRBV19 with TRBJ1-4, with TRBD1 matching 7 bases. This CDR3 comprises 16 residues. Germline-derived CDR1 and CDR2 are LNHDA and SQIVND (reference sequence). V trimming: 6 bases; J trimming: 5 bases; junction bases outside the gene matches: 12. CDR3 nucleotides: TGTGCCAGTAGACGACAGGGCAGCGGGCCAAATGAAAAACTGTTTTTT. This encodes CASRRQGSGPNEKLFF.

CDR3 protein: CASSLGGHTDTQYF. DNA of the CDR3: TGTGCCAGCAGCTTAGGGGGCCACACAGATACGCAGTATTTT. The chain uses TRBV7-2 and TRBJ2-3; possible D gene TRBD1, 5 bases. Germline CDR1 is SGHTA and CDR2 is FQGNSA. The CDR3 spans 14 residues. V shed 1 base and J shed 2 bases, with 7 bases lying between them. The entire variable domain, with the rest obtained from reference TRBV7-2 and TRBJ2-3, is as follows: GAGVSQSPSNKVTEKGKDVELRCDPISGHTALYWYRQSLGQGLEFLIYFQGNSAPDKSGLPSDRFSAERTGGSVSTLTIQRTQQEDSAVYLCASSLGGHTDTQYFGPGTRLTVL.

This clone was seen more than once but under ten times. The J gene is TRBJ1-1, the V gene TRBV6-2 or TRBV6-3; 7 bases line up with TRBD1. After removal of 5 bases from V and 6 bases from J, the junction contained 12 bases not matched to a gene. Germline CDR1 is MNHEY and CDR2 is SVGEGT. The CDR3 contains 15 residues. CDR3 sequence: CASSPDREGSAEAFF. The CDR3 DNA reads as TGTGCCAGCAGTCCCGACAGGGAGGGAAGCGCTGAAGCTTTCTTT.

This chain uses TRBV4-1 with TRBJ2-5, with D tentatively TRBD2 (7 bases). The CDR3 runs to 16 residues. Deletions cut 1 base from V and 5 bases from J, with 17 bases between. The germline V gene encodes CDR1 MGHRA and CDR2 YSYEKL. CDR3 amino acids: CASSQGISAGAETQYF. In DNA form, the CDR3 reads TGCGCCAGCAGCCAAGGAATATCCGCGGGGGCGGAGACCCAGTACTTC.

The genes are TRBV10-3 and TRBJ2-1; TRBD1 matches at 9 bases. Germline V gene data show CDR1 as ENHRY and CDR2 as SYGVKD. V shed 11 bases and J 8 bases; nucleotides not matched to a gene: 10. CDR3 length equals 13 residues. CDR3 in DNA: TGTGCCTCACAGGGGGCGACATGGGATGAGCAGTTCTTC. Protein: CASQGATWDEQFF.

The chain is built from TRBV5-1 and TRBJ2-7; the match to TRBD1 covers 11 bases. There are 15 residues in the CDR3. The ends lost 4 bases at V and 7 bases at J; junction bases unmatched: 10. Germline V gene lookup returns CDR1 SGHRS and CDR2 YFSETQ. The CDR3 DNA reads TGCGCCAGCAGCCACGATGGACAGGGGGCGGGGGAGCAGTACTTC. Its protein is CASSHDGQGAGEQYF.

This clone appeared a single time. J is TRBJ1-6 and V is TRBV19; the match to TRBD1 covers 9 bases. The CDR3 contains 14 residues. The V gene end was trimmed by 6 bases and the J gene end by 10 bases; junction bases not matched to a gene: 7. Germline V gene sequence: CDR1 LNHDA, CDR2 SQIVND (reference sequence). The DNA for the CDR3 is TGTGCCAGTAGACCGGGACAGGGATGGTCACCCCTCCACTTT. It is translated as CASRPGQGWSPLHF.

V usage is TRBV5-1 and J usage is TRBJ2-7; unclear D gene. Trimming shortened V by 1 base and J by 4 bases, and 9 bases separated the two germline ends. The CDR3 length is 13 residues. In germline, CDR1 is SGHRS, CDR2 YFSETQ. The CDR3 DNA reads as TGCGCCAGCAGCTTGTCAGGACCTTACGAGCAGTACTTC. This sequence encodes CASSLSGPYEQYF.

V usage is TRBV3-1 (or the pseudogene TRBV3-2) and J usage is TRBJ1-1; possible D gene TRBD1, 5 bases. Between the trimmed V and J ends, which lost 3 bases and 4 bases, there was a span of 18 bases. The CDR3 loop spans 16 amino acids. The germline V gene has CDR1 LGHDT and CDR2 YNNKEL (reference sequence). Written as DNA, the CDR3 is TGTGCCAGCAGCCAGAGCAGGGAAAGTAGGGGCACTGAAGCTTTCTTT. Translating gives CASSQSRESRGTEAFF.

V is TRBV3-1 (or the pseudogene TRBV3-2) and J is TRBJ1-1; D gene ambiguous. V lost 3 bases, J lost 1 base, and 12 bases lay in between. CDR1 and CDR2 from the germline V gene are LGHDT and YNNKEL (reference sequence). This CDR3 is 15 amino acids long. CDR3: CASSHADGRNTEAFF. The CDR3 nucleotides read TGTGCCAGCAGCCATGCCGACGGGAGGAACACTGAAGCTTTCTTT.

The chain couples TRBV9 to TRBJ2-5; 8 nucleotides agree with TRBD2. Trimming cost V 0 bases and J 2 bases; bases outside gene matches: 3. In germline, CDR1 is SGDLS, CDR2 YYNGEE. The CDR3 totals 15 residues. CDR3 in DNA: TGTGCCAGCAGCGTAGGGGTAGCGGGACAAGAGACCCAGTACTTC. Its protein is CASSVGVAGQETQYF.

This clone has only one observation. V and J are TRBV4-3 and TRBJ1-1; 8 bases fit TRBD1. CDR1 and CDR2 from the germline V gene are LGHNA and YSLEER. V lost 2 bases and J lost 4; bases outside the gene matches: 6. The CDR3 is 15 amino acids. For the CDR3, the DNA is TGCGCCAGCAGCCAATGGACAGGGATGGTCACTGAAGCTTTCTTT. Translating it yields CASSQWTGMVTEAFF.

This clone was counted once. This chain connects TRBV6-4 to TRBJ1-5; D is perhaps TRBD1 (6 bases). The ends were cut back, 3 bases at V and 7 bases at J, with 10 bases in the middle. CDR3 size: 13 residues. CDR1 MRHNA and CDR2 SNTAGT come from the germline V gene. The CDR3 DNA reads as TGTGCCAGCAGTGAAGAAAGGGGGCAGCCCCAGCATTTT. Encoded protein: CASSEERGQPQHF.